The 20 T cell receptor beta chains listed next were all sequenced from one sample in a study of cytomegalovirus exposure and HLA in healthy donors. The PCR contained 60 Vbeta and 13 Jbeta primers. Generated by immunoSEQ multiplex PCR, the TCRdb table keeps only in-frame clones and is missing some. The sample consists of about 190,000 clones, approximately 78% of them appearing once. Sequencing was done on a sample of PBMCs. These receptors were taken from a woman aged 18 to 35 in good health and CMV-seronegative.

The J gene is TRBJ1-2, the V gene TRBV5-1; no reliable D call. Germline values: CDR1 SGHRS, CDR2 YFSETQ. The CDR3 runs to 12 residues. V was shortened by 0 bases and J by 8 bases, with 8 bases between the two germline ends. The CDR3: CASSLDLRGYTF. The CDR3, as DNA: TGCGCCAGCAGCTTGGATCTCAGGGGCTACACCTTC. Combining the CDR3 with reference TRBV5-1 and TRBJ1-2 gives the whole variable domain KAGVTQTPRYLIKTRGQQVTLSCSPISGHRSVSWYQQTPGQGLQFLFEYFSETQRNKGNFPGRFSGRQFSNSRSEMNVSTLELGDSALYLCASSLDLRGYTFGSGTRLTVV.

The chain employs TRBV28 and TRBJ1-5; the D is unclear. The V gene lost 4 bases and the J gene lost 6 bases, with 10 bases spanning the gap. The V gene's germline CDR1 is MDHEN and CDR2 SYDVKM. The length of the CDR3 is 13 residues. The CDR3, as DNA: TGTGCCAGCAGTTCCCCGACTGGTCAGCCCCAGCATTTT. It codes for CASSSPTGQPQHF. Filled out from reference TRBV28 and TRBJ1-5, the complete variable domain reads DVKVTQSSRYLVKRTGEKVFLECVQDMDHENMFWYRQDPGLGLRLIYFSYDVKMKEKGDIPEGYSVSREKKERFSLILESASTNQTSMYLCASSSPTGQPQHFGDGTRLSIL.

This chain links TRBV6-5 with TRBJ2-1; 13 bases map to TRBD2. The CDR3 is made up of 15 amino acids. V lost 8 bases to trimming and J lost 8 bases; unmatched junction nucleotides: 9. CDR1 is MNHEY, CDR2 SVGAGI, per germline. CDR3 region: CASGWTSGSMDEQFF. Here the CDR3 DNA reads TGTGCCAGCGGGTGGACTAGCGGGAGTATGGATGAGCAGTTCTTC.

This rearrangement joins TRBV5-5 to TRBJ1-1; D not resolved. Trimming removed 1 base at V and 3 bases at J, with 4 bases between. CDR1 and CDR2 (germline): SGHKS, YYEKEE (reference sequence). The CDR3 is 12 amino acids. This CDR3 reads CASSLRDTEAFF. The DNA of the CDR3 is TGTGCCAGCAGCTTGCGAGACACTGAAGCTTTCTTT.

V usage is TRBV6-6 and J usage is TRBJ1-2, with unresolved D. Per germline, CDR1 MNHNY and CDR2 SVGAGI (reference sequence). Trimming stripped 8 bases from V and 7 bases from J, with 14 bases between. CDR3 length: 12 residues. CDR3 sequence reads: CASHPLRLGYTF. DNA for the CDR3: TGTGCCAGCCATCCTCTGCGTCTTGGCTACACCTTC.

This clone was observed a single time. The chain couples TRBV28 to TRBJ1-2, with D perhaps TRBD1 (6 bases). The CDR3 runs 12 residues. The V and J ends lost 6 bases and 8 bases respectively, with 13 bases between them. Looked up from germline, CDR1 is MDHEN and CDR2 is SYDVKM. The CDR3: CASRMTGRGYTF. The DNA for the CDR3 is TGTGCCAGCAGGATGACAGGACGCGGCTACACCTTC.

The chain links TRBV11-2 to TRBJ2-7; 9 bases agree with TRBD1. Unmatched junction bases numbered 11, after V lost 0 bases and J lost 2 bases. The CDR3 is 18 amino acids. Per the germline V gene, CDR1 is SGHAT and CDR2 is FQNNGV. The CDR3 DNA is TGTGCCAGCAGCTTAGATACCCCCGGACAGGGGTCCACCTACGAGCAGTACTTC. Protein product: CASSLDTPGQGSTYEQYF. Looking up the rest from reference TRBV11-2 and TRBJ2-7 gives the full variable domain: EAGVAQSPRYKIIEKRQSVAFWCNPISGHATLYWYQQILGQGPKLLIQFQNNGVVDDSQLPKDRFSAERLKGVDSTLKIQPAKLEDSAVYLCASSLDTPGQGSTYEQYFGPGTRLTVT.

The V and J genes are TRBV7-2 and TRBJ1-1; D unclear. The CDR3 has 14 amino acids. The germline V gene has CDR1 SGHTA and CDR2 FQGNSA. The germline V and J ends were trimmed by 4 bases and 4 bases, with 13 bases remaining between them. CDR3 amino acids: CASSYDIGRTEAFF. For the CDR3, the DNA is TGTGCCAGCAGCTACGACATAGGTCGCACTGAAGCTTTCTTT.

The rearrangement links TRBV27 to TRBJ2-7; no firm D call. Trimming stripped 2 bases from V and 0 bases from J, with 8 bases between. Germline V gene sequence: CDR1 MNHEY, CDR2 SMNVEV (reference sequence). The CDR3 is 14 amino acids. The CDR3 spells CASSLAASSYEQYF. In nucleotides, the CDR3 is TGTGCCAGCAGTTTAGCGGCTAGCTCCTACGAGCAGTACTTC.

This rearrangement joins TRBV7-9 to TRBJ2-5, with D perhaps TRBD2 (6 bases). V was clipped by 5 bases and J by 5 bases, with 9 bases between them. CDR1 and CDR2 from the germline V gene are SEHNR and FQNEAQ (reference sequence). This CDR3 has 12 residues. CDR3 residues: CASSISGETQYF. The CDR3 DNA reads TGTGCCAGCAGCATCAGCGGGGAGACCCAGTACTTC.

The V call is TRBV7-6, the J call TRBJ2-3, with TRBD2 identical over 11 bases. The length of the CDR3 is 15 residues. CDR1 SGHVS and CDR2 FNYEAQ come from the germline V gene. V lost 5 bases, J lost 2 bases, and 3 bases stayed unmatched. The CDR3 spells CASSILAGDTDTQYF. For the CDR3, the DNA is TGTGCCAGCAGCATACTAGCGGGGGACACAGATACGCAGTATTTT.

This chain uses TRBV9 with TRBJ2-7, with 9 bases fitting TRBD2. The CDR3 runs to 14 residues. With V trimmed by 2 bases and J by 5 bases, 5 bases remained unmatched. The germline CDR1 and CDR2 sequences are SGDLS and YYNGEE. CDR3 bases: TGTGCCAGCAGCGTGGCTAGCGGGATAAACGAGCAGTACTTC. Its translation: CASSVASGINEQYF.

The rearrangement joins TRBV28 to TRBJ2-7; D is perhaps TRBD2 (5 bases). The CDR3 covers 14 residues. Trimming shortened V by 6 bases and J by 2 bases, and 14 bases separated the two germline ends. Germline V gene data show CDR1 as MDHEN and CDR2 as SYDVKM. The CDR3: CASSLSPSPYEQYF. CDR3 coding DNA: TGTGCCAGCAGCTTAAGTCCTAGCCCCTACGAGCAGTACTTC.

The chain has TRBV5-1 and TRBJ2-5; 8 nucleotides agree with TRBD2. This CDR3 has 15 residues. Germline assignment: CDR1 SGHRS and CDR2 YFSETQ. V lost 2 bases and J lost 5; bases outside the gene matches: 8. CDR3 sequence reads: CASSFSTSETETQYF. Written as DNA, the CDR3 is TGCGCCAGCAGCTTTTCGACTAGCGAAACGGAGACCCAGTACTTC.

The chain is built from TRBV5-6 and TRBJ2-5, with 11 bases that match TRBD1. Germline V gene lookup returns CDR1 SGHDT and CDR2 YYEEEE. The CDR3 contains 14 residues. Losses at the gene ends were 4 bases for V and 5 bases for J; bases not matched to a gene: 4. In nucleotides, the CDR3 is TGTGCCAGCAGCGGGACAGGGGGGTCGGAGACCCAGTACTTC. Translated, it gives CASSGTGGSETQYF.

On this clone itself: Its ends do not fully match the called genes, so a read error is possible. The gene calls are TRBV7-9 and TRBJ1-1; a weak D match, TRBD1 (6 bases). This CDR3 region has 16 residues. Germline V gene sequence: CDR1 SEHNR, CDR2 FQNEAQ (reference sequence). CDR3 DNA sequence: TGTTCCAGCAGCTTAAGGGGGATGACGGTGAACACTGAAGCTTTCTTT. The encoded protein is CSSSLRGMTVNTEAFF.

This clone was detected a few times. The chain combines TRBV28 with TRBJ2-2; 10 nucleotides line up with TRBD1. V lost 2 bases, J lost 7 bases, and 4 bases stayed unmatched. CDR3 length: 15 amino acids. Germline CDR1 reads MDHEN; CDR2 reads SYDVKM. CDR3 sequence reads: CASSLKTGGHGELFF. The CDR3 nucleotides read TGTGCCAGCAGTTTAAAGACAGGGGGCCACGGGGAGCTGTTTTTT.

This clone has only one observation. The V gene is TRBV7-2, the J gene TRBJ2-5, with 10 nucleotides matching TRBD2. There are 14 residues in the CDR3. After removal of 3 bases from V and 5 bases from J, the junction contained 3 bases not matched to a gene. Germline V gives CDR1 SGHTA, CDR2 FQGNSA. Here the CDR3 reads CASSFLAGVETQYF. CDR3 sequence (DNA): TGTGCCAGCAGCTTCCTAGCGGGAGTGGAGACCCAGTACTTC.

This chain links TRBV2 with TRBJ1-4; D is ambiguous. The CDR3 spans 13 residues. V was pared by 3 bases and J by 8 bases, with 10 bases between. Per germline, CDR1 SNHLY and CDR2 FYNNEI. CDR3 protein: CASSEIVEEKLFF. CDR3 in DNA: TGTGCCAGCAGTGAGATAGTAGAAGAAAAACTGTTTTTT.

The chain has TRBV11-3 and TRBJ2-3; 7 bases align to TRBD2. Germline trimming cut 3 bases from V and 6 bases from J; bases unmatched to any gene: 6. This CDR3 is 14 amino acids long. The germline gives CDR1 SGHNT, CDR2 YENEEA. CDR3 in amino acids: CASSFGREFDTQYF. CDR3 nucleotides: TGTGCCAGCAGCTTTGGGCGGGAGTTCGATACGCAGTATTTT.